This is a list of T cell receptor beta chains from one sample in a study of T cell repertoires in cytomegalovirus infection. A single record per CDR3 protein comes from TCRdb applying MiXCR to the reads. This sample has around 94,000 distinct CDR3 sequences, with 16% found just once. Sequencing used PBMCs. Receptors were obtained from a human donor in good health (CMV status not recorded). Some clones in this sample may be carry-over from other donors' samples. Both conserved end residues are part of each CDR3. Fields, in order: clone size, V gene, J gene, D gene, CDR3 protein, CDR3 DNA. D genes are given only for firm matches. Not all rows give a size; the values are once, few, many and, for expanded clones, a class.

clone size: NA
V gene: TRBV3-1
J gene: TRBJ1-6
D gene: NA
CDR3 protein: CASCQDLGHFGPLHF
CDR3 DNA: TGTGCCAGCTGCCAAGATCTGGGGCACTTCGGACCCCTCCACTTT

clone size: NA
V gene: TRBV4-1
J gene: TRBJ1-5
D gene: TRBD1
CDR3 protein: CASSLSGTGGVYSNQPQHF
CDR3 DNA: TGCGCCAGCAGCCTCTCCGGGACAGGGGGCGTCTATAGCAATCAGCCCCAGCATTTT

clone size: medium-sized
V gene: TRBV7-8
J gene: TRBJ1-5
D gene: NA
CDR3 protein: CASSLGAADQPQHF
CDR3 DNA: TGTGCCAGCAGTCTAGGGGCGGCGGATCAGCCCCAGCATTTT

clone size: many
V gene: TRBV4-1
J gene: TRBJ2-3
D gene: NA
CDR3 protein: CASSQIDPPTQYF
CDR3 DNA: TGCGCCAGCAGCCAAATTGACCCCCCGACGCAGTATTTT

clone size: NA
V gene: TRBV29-1
J gene: TRBJ1-2
D gene: NA
CDR3 protein: CSVGRGGEKVYGYTF
CDR3 DNA: TGCAGCGTTGGCCGGGGTGGGGAAAAGGTTTATGGCTACACCTTC

clone size: NA
V gene: TRBV20-1
J gene: TRBJ2-1
D gene: TRBD2
CDR3 protein: CSARALAEYNEQFF
CDR3 DNA: TGCAGTGCTAGAGCCCTAGCGGAGTACAATGAGCAGTTCTTC

clone size: NA
V gene: TRBV11-2
J gene: TRBJ1-2
D gene: NA
CDR3 protein: CASSLWGAQDGYTF
CDR3 DNA: TGTGCCAGCAGCTTATGGGGGGCTCAGGATGGCTACACCTTC

clone size: few
V gene: TRBV18
J gene: TRBJ2-5
D gene: TRBD2
CDR3 protein: CASSPSSGEETQYF
CDR3 DNA: TGTGCCAGCTCACCGTCTAGCGGGGAAGAGACCCAGTACTTC

clone size: many
V gene: TRBV7-2
J gene: TRBJ1-2
D gene: NA
CDR3 protein: CASSLSENYGYTF
CDR3 DNA: TGTGCCAGCAGCTTGTCGGAAAACTATGGCTACACCTTC

clone size: few
V gene: TRBV3-1
J gene: TRBJ2-7
D gene: NA
CDR3 protein: CASSRKQGYEQYF
CDR3 DNA: TGTGCCAGCAGCCGTAAACAGGGCTACGAGCAGTACTTC

clone size: few
V gene: TRBV9
J gene: TRBJ2-1
D gene: NA
CDR3 protein: CASSVDKVNEQFF
CDR3 DNA: TGTGCCAGCAGCGTAGATAAAGTTAATGAGCAGTTCTTC

clone size: few
V gene: TRBV19
J gene: TRBJ1-1
D gene: NA
CDR3 protein: CASSINTLRGQRAPEAFF
CDR3 DNA: TGTGCCAGTAGTATAAACACCCTCCGGGGGCAGCGGGCTCCCGAAGCTTTCTTT

clone size: NA
V gene: TRBV6-2/TRBV6-3
J gene: TRBJ2-1
D gene: NA
CDR3 protein: CASTRGFF
CDR3 DNA: TGTGCCAGCACCCGGGGGTTCTTC

clone size: NA
V gene: TRBV9
J gene: TRBJ2-2
D gene: NA
CDR3 protein: CASSVEPAPTGELFF
CDR3 DNA: TGTGCCAGCAGCGTAGAGCCGGCCCCCACCGGGGAGCTGTTTTTT

clone size: NA
V gene: TRBV7-2
J gene: TRBJ2-3
D gene: NA
CDR3 protein: CASSFLYFTDTQYF
CDR3 DNA: TGTGCCAGCAGCTTCTTATACTTCACAGATACGCAGTATTTT

clone size: many
V gene: TRBV20-1
J gene: TRBJ2-7
D gene: NA
CDR3 protein: CSASGRDPWEQYF
CDR3 DNA: TGCAGTGCTAGCGGGAGAGACCCTTGGGAGCAGTACTTC

clone size: many
V gene: TRBV7-3
J gene: TRBJ2-1
D gene: TRBD1
CDR3 protein: CASSSYRGNEQFF
CDR3 DNA: TGTGCCAGCAGCTCATACAGGGGAAATGAGCAGTTCTTC

clone size: NA
V gene: TRBV29-1
J gene: TRBJ1-2
D gene: TRBD1
CDR3 protein: CSVESQGARGYTF
CDR3 DNA: TGCAGCGTTGAATCACAGGGGGCGCGTGGCTACACCTTC

clone size: many
V gene: TRBV7-2
J gene: TRBJ1-2
D gene: NA
CDR3 protein: CASSQGVGVGYTF
CDR3 DNA: TGTGCCAGCAGCCAAGGGGTTGGAGTCGGCTACACCTTC

clone size: many
V gene: TRBV5-1
J gene: TRBJ1-1
D gene: TRBD1
CDR3 protein: CASSLDRGWDTEAFF
CDR3 DNA: TGCGCCAGCAGCTTGGACAGGGGGTGGGACACTGAAGCTTTCTTT

clone size: few
V gene: TRBV7-9
J gene: TRBJ2-7
D gene: TRBD1
CDR3 protein: CASSFGQVTYEQYF
CDR3 DNA: TGTGCCAGCAGCTTTGGACAGGTTACCTACGAGCAGTACTTC

clone size: NA
V gene: TRBV9
J gene: TRBJ2-5
D gene: TRBD2
CDR3 protein: CASSAQTSGAPGEETQYF
CDR3 DNA: TGTGCCAGCAGCGCCCAGACTAGCGGGGCCCCGGGAGAAGAGACCCAGTACTTC

clone size: few
V gene: TRBV5-1
J gene: TRBJ1-2
D gene: TRBD1
CDR3 protein: CASSSRTGRADGYTF
CDR3 DNA: TGCGCCAGCAGCTCTCGGACAGGGCGGGCCGACGGCTACACCTTC

clone size: many
V gene: TRBV4-1
J gene: TRBJ1-2
D gene: NA
CDR3 protein: CASSQAGEAYYGYTF
CDR3 DNA: TGCGCCAGCAGCCAGGCAGGGGAAGCCTACTATGGCTACACCTTC

clone size: NA
V gene: TRBV29-1
J gene: TRBJ2-1
D gene: TRBD2
CDR3 protein: CSVAETSFNEQFF
CDR3 DNA: TGCAGCGTTGCGGAGACTAGCTTCAATGAGCAGTTCTTC

clone size: many
V gene: TRBV7-2
J gene: TRBJ1-4
D gene: NA
CDR3 protein: CASSLDRGAGRREKLFF
CDR3 DNA: TGTGCCAGCAGCTTAGACCGCGGGGCTGGGAGGCGTGAAAAACTGTTTTTT

clone size: many
V gene: TRBV7-2
J gene: TRBJ2-3
D gene: NA
CDR3 protein: CASSPGTHSTDTQYF
CDR3 DNA: TGTGCCAGCAGCCCCGGGACCCATAGCACAGATACGCAGTATTTT

clone size: many
V gene: TRBV7-9
J gene: TRBJ1-1
D gene: NA
CDR3 protein: CASSSTGRTNTEAFF
CDR3 DNA: TGTGCCAGCAGCTCCACAGGGCGAACGAACACTGAAGCTTTCTTT

clone size: NA
V gene: TRBV7-2
J gene: TRBJ2-1
D gene: NA
CDR3 protein: CASSSVGGSYNEQFF
CDR3 DNA: TGTGCCAGCAGTTCAGTAGGGGGATCCTACAATGAGCAGTTCTTC

clone size: few
V gene: TRBV12-3/TRBV12-4
J gene: TRBJ2-2
D gene: NA
CDR3 protein: CASSPLGQSNTGELFF
CDR3 DNA: TGTGCCAGCAGCCCTTTAGGACAGTCGAACACCGGGGAGCTGTTTTTT

clone size: many
V gene: TRBV7-2
J gene: TRBJ2-1
D gene: NA
CDR3 protein: CASSPRRIDEQFF
CDR3 DNA: TGTGCCAGCAGCCCCAGGCGGATCGATGAGCAGTTCTTC

clone size: many
V gene: TRBV7-2
J gene: TRBJ1-2
D gene: NA
CDR3 protein: CASSLGPGGTDGYTF
CDR3 DNA: TGTGCCAGCAGCTTAGGTCCAGGAGGGACTGATGGCTACACCTTC

clone size: NA
V gene: TRBV7-3
J gene: TRBJ2-7
D gene: TRBD2
CDR3 protein: CASSLSPGGSYEQYF
CDR3 DNA: TGTGCCAGCAGCTTATCTCCGGGGGGCTCCTACGAGCAGTACTTC

clone size: NA
V gene: TRBV29-1
J gene: TRBJ1-1
D gene: NA
CDR3 protein: CSVSYITEAFF
CDR3 DNA: TGCAGCGTCAGTTACATCACTGAAGCTTTCTTT

clone size: NA
V gene: TRBV12-5
J gene: TRBJ2-1
D gene: NA
CDR3 protein: CASGLLRTEGLDNEQFF
CDR3 DNA: TGTGCTAGTGGTTTGTTAAGGACAGAGGGGTTGGACAATGAGCAGTTCTTC

clone size: NA
V gene: TRBV6-5
J gene: TRBJ1-1
D gene: NA
CDR3 protein: CASSYPGRANEAFF
CDR3 DNA: TGTGCCAGCAGTTACCCGGGACGGGCCAATGAAGCTTTCTTT

clone size: many
V gene: TRBV7-6
J gene: TRBJ2-1
D gene: TRBD2
CDR3 protein: CASSLILAGGDEQFF
CDR3 DNA: TGTGCCAGCAGCTTAATACTAGCGGGGGGCGATGAGCAGTTCTTC

clone size: NA
V gene: TRBV28
J gene: TRBJ1-1
D gene: NA
CDR3 protein: CASTALGRSNTEAFF
CDR3 DNA: TGTGCCAGCACCGCGTTAGGGCGGTCGAACACTGAAGCTTTCTTT

clone size: few
V gene: TRBV6-1
J gene: TRBJ1-1
D gene: NA
CDR3 protein: CASKGWGRTEAFF
CDR3 DNA: TGTGCCAGCAAGGGGTGGGGGAGGACTGAAGCTTTCTTT

clone size: many
V gene: TRBV25-1
J gene: TRBJ1-1
D gene: NA
CDR3 protein: CASSESSPGSSTEAFF
CDR3 DNA: TGTGCCAGCAGTGAATCTAGCCCGGGGTCGTCCACTGAAGCTTTCTTT

clone size: many
V gene: TRBV6-5
J gene: TRBJ2-5
D gene: NA
CDR3 protein: CASSYDYQETQYF
CDR3 DNA: TGTGCCAGCAGTTATGACTATCAAGAGACCCAGTACTTC

clone size: NA
V gene: TRBV25-1
J gene: TRBJ2-7
D gene: NA
CDR3 protein: CASRGVPVSYEQYF
CDR3 DNA: TGTGCCAGCAGAGGGGTTCCAGTCTCCTACGAGCAGTACTTC

clone size: few
V gene: TRBV7-2
J gene: TRBJ2-5
D gene: NA
CDR3 protein: CASSLDREAQETQYF
CDR3 DNA: TGTGCCAGCAGCTTAGACAGGGAGGCGCAAGAGACCCAGTACTTC

clone size: NA
V gene: TRBV7-9
J gene: TRBJ1-1
D gene: NA
CDR3 protein: CASSLASGAEAFF
CDR3 DNA: TGTGCCAGCAGCTTAGCCTCCGGGGCTGAAGCTTTCTTT

clone size: many
V gene: TRBV6-1
J gene: TRBJ2-5
D gene: TRBD1
CDR3 protein: CASSEAGTDQETQYF
CDR3 DNA: TGTGCCAGCAGTGAAGCTGGGACAGACCAAGAGACCCAGTACTTC

clone size: NA
V gene: TRBV7-9
J gene: TRBJ1-1
D gene: TRBD1
CDR3 protein: CASSSSRSKRQGSDMNTEAFF
CDR3 DNA: TGTGCCAGCAGCTCATCCCGATCAAAGAGACAGGGTTCGGACATGAACACTGAAGCTTTCTTT

clone size: NA
V gene: TRBV5-6
J gene: TRBJ2-5
D gene: NA
CDR3 protein: CASSLNFGGRGLETQYF
CDR3 DNA: TGTGCCAGCAGCCTCAATTTCGGGGGGCGAGGTTTAGAGACCCAGTACTTC

clone size: NA
V gene: TRBV5-4
J gene: TRBJ2-5
D gene: NA
CDR3 protein: CASSLALSSQETQYF
CDR3 DNA: TGTGCCAGCAGCTTGGCCTTGAGCTCTCAAGAGACCCAGTACTTC

clone size: many
V gene: TRBV6-1
J gene: TRBJ2-6
D gene: NA
CDR3 protein: CASRLRVPGANVLTF
CDR3 DNA: TGTGCCAGCAGGCTCAGGGTTCCTGGGGCCAACGTCCTGACTTTC

clone size: many
V gene: TRBV12-3/TRBV12-4
J gene: TRBJ1-4
D gene: NA
CDR3 protein: CASRTERGGGEKLFF
CDR3 DNA: TGTGCCAGCAGGACGGAACGGGGAGGCGGCGAAAAACTGTTTTTT

clone size: many
V gene: TRBV7-9
J gene: TRBJ1-1
D gene: NA
CDR3 protein: CASSLLGHGPRGRTEAFF
CDR3 DNA: TGTGCCAGCAGCTTACTGGGGCACGGTCCTAGGGGTAGGACTGAAGCTTTCTTT

clone size: once
V gene: TRBV28
J gene: TRBJ2-5
D gene: NA
CDR3 protein: CASSSLRIAETQYF
CDR3 DNA: TGTGCCAGCAGTTCACTCAGAATCGCGGAGACCCAGTACTTC